A selection of T cell receptor beta chains follows, all from one sample in a study of cytomegalovirus exposure and HLA in healthy donors. Repertoires were generated with immunoSEQ multiplex PCR, while TCRdb's copy carries only in-frame clones and drops some. The sample has around 120,000 clones, about 85% seen once. Sequencing input: PBMCs. The receptor set was obtained from a man between 18 and 35 years old in good health and CMV-seropositive. CDR3s include the opening cysteine and the closing phenylalanine or tryptophan. Each record gives: clone size, J gene, D gene, V gene, CDR3 DNA, CDR3 protein. A D gene is named only where the DNA matches it firmly. A clone size is listed for some rows: how often the clone was seen (once, few, many), or a class if it is expanded.

once TRBJ2-1 TRBD2 TRBV9 TGTGCCAGCAGCGTTCGGGGGGGATTGTACAATGAGCAGTTCTTC CASSVRGGLYNEQFF
- TRBJ2-7 TRBD2 TRBV5-4 TGTGCCAGCAGCTTGGTCGGGGCTAGCGGGGGGGATCAAGACTGCTACGAGCAGTACTTC CASSLVGASGGDQDCYEQYF
- TRBJ1-5 TRBD1 TRBV7-8 TGTGCCAGCAGCTTAACCAGGGACAGGGTCAATCAGCCCCAGCATTTT CASSLTRDRVNQPQHF
- TRBJ2-1 - TRBV15 TGTGCCACCAGCAGAGATGGAACAGTCCTTACTTACAATGAGCAGTTCTTC CATSRDGTVLTYNEQFF
- TRBJ2-3 TRBD2 TRBV7-2 TGTGCCAGCAGCATCCGACTAGCGGGCCGCACAGATACGCAGTATTTT CASSIRLAGRTDTQYF
- TRBJ2-1 TRBD2 TRBV9 TGTGCCAGCAGCGTACTAGCGGGGGCAAGCAATGAGCAGTTCTTC CASSVLAGASNEQFF
- TRBJ1-2 - TRBV15 TGTGCCACCAGCCAGGGGAACTATGGCTACACCTTC CATSQGNYGYTF
- TRBJ2-5 - TRBV5-1 TGCGCCAGCAGCTTGTCCAGGGTTGGAGAGACCCAGTACTTC CASSLSRVGETQYF
- TRBJ1-2 TRBD1 TRBV6-1 TGTGCCAGCAGTGAAGTTGAGGGGACAGGGGATAGAGGTGGCTACACCTTC CASSEVEGTGDRGGYTF
once TRBJ1-2 - TRBV10-1 TGCGCCAGCTCAAACGGTCCGGGGGACTATGGCTACACCTTC CASSNGPGDYGYTF
- TRBJ1-1 - TRBV6-1 TGCCAGCACGGGAGGGCCGTAGAGAACACTGAAGCTTTCTTT CQHGRAVENTEAFF
- TRBJ1-6 - TRBV10-1 TGCGCCAGCAGTGAAAATCTCGTGGGTCGGGGTTCACCCCTCCACTTT CASSENLVGRGSPLHF
- TRBJ1-1 - TRBV14 TGTGCCAGCAGCGTGTGGCCGAACACTGAAGCTTTCTTT CASSVWPNTEAFF
- TRBJ1-6 - TRBV18 TGTGCCAGCTCAAAGAACAGGGTAGGGGATTCACCCCTCCACTTT CASSKNRVGDSPLHF
once TRBJ2-4 TRBD2 TRBV28 TGTGCCAGCTGTTTCGGGGGGAACATTCAGTACTTC CASCFGGNIQYF
- TRBJ2-3 TRBD1 TRBV5-5 TGTGCCAGCAGCTGGAGGACAGGAGGCACAGATACGCAGTATTTT CASSWRTGGTDTQYF
- TRBJ2-5 - TRBV7-9 TGTGCCAGCAGCTTAGGGCATACCCAAGAGACCCAGTACTTC CASSLGHTQETQYF
- TRBJ2-7 - TRBV5-6 TGTGCCAGCAGCTTGGCTGAGGGCTACGAGCAGTACTTC CASSLAEGYEQYF
few TRBJ2-1 - TRBV6-6 TGTGCCAGCAGTTCCCAGGTCGAAAAGCAGTTCTTC CASSSQVEKQFF
- TRBJ1-3 - TRBV6-5 TGTGCCAGCAGTTATTATCGGGGAAACACCATATATTTT CASSYYRGNTIYF
- TRBJ2-5 TRBD2 TRBV6-1 TGTGCCAGCAGTGAAGCGGGGGGGAGAGAGACCCAGTACTTC CASSEAGGRETQYF
- TRBJ1-1 - TRBV5-4 TGTGCCAGCAGCTTGGATTTCGGGGTATCATCAGTGGCTGAAGCTTTCTTT CASSLDFGVSSVAEAFF
- TRBJ1-4 TRBD1 TRBV30 TGTGCCTGGAGCCCTAACCCCTACAGGGGTGTGGATGAAAAACTGTTTTTT CAWSPNPYRGVDEKLFF
- TRBJ2-7 - TRBV28 TGTGCCAGCAGTTTAGGGGACAACCAGTACTTC CASSLGDNQYF
once TRBJ2-3 - TRBV15 TGTGCCACCACCCCGGAGAGGGGGACGTATTCGCAGTATTTT CATTPERGTYSQYF
- TRBJ1-3 TRBD1 TRBV6-4 TGTGCCAGCAGTTTGCCCTACAGGGGGCGTTTAACCATATATTTT CASSLPYRGRLTIYF
few TRBJ1-2 TRBD1 TRBV6-1 TGTGCCAGCAGGGATTTGGACAGGGGAAACTATGGCTACACCTTC CASRDLDRGNYGYTF
- TRBJ2-3 - TRBV18 TGTGCCAGCTCACCGCAGAACACAGATACGCAGTATTTT CASSPQNTDTQYF
- TRBJ2-2 TRBD1 TRBV19 TGTGCCAGTAGTACCCAGGACAGGGTACGGACCGGGGAGCTGTTTTTT CASSTQDRVRTGELFF
- TRBJ1-3 - TRBV4-2 TGTGCCAGCAGCCCCGACAGTATACCTCTCCTCTCTGGAAACACCATATATTTT CASSPDSIPLLSGNTIYF
- TRBJ1-4 TRBD1 TRBV9 TGTGCCAGCAGCGTAGAATCAGGGGGGCCTGGAAAACTGTTTTTT CASSVESGGPGKLFF
- TRBJ2-2 - TRBV6-1 TGTGCCAGCGCCCAGGGGAACACCGGGGAGCTGTTTTTT CASAQGNTGELFF
- TRBJ2-1 TRBD2 TRBV4-2 TGTGCCAGCAGCCAAGATCCTAGCGGGGGAGCAGATGAGCAGTTCTTC CASSQDPSGGADEQFF
- TRBJ2-5 TRBD2 TRBV2 TGTGCCAGCACGACTAGCGGGGGCCGTGCACAAGAGACCCAGTACTTC CASTTSGGRAQETQYF
- TRBJ1-3 - TRBV28 TGTGCCAGCAGTCGACAGATTGAACACTCTGGAAACACCATATATTTT CASSRQIEHSGNTIYF
- TRBJ2-1 - TRBV11-2 TGTGCCAGCAGCCCCGGAGGGAATGAGCAGTTCTTC CASSPGGNEQFF
once TRBJ1-2 TRBD1 TRBV19 TGTGCCAGTAGTAGGGACAGGGGGCGAGGGAAGAGTGGCTACACCTTC CASSRDRGRGKSGYTF
- TRBJ2-4 TRBD1 TRBV5-1 TGCGCCAGCAGCTCCGGGACAGCGGTAAACATTCAGTACTTC CASSSGTAVNIQYF
- TRBJ1-1 - TRBV12-5 TGTGCTAGACAACAGGGTCCGACTGAAGCTTTCTTT CARQQGPTEAFF
few TRBJ1-2 TRBD1 TRBV5-1 TGCGCCAGCAGCTTGGGTAGGACAGGGCGCGACTATGGCTACACCTTC CASSLGRTGRDYGYTF
once TRBJ2-1 TRBD1 TRBV11-2 TGTGCCAGCAGGATACAGGGGGCCGAAGGCTACAATGAGCAGTTCTTC CASRIQGAEGYNEQFF
few TRBJ1-2 - TRBV2 TGTGCCAGCAGTCATAACTATGGCTACACCTTC CASSHNYGYTF
- TRBJ1-2 TRBD1 TRBV7-2 TGTGCCAGCAGCACCCGGACAGGGCATGGCTACACCTTC CASSTRTGHGYTF
- TRBJ1-1 - TRBV12-5 TGTGCTAGTGGTTTGGTACTGGGCAGCAATAGCACTGAAGCTTTCTTT CASGLVLGSNSTEAFF
- TRBJ2-5 - TRBV2 TGTGCCAGCAGGGCGGGGACCAGACAAGAGACCCAGTACTTC CASRAGTRQETQYF
few TRBJ2-3 - TRBV29-1 TGCAGCGTTGTCGGGATTTACACAGATACGCAGTATTTT CSVVGIYTDTQYF
- TRBJ2-1 TRBD2 TRBV19 TGTGCCAGTAGTAATCTAGCGGGTTTCAATGAGCAGTTCTTC CASSNLAGFNEQFF
- TRBJ1-2 - TRBV5-1 TGCGCCAGCAGCTCAAGGGGTGGCTATGGCTACACCTTC CASSSRGGYGYTF
- TRBJ2-7 - TRBV6-1 TGTGCCAGCAACAGGCTAGCCTACGAGCAGTACTTC CASNRLAYEQYF
- TRBJ1-2 - TRBV29-1 TGCAGCGTCGCGGGGGGGGGCCTCAGCTATGGCTACACCTTC CSVAGGGLSYGYTF
- TRBJ1-2 TRBD1 TRBV12-5 TGTGCTAGCTGCCGGGACAGCTATGGCTACACCTTC CASCRDSYGYTF
few TRBJ2-1 TRBD2 TRBV6-1 TGTGCCAGCAGTGAAATAGCGGGGGGCTACAATGAGCAGTTCTTC CASSEIAGGYNEQFF